This passage covers 5 T cell receptor beta chains from one sample sequenced in a study of blood T cell repertoires in COVID-19. Clones were sequenced by immunoSEQ multiplex PCR, and TCRdb holds only the in-frame ones, with some missing. In the table there are about 200,000 clones, roughly four fifths of which are singletons. Sequencing input: peripheral blood. The origin of the receptors is a human donor with acute or convalescent COVID-19. The donor label of this sample is uncertain.

V is TRBV2 and J is TRBJ1-1, with D hard to call. Between the trimmed V and J ends, which lost 5 bases and 5 bases, there was a span of 9 bases. Germline CDR1 SNHLY, CDR2 FYNNEI. This CDR3 is 12 amino acids long. The CDR3 nucleotides read TGTGCCAGCAGTCCCCAGGCAACTGAAGCTTTCTTT. Protein sequence: CASSPQATEAFF.

The J gene is TRBJ2-2, the V gene TRBV6-1, with TRBD2 identical over 15 bases. The CDR3 is 18 residues long. V was pared by 2 bases and J by 5 bases, with 6 bases of the junction left unmatched. CDR1 is MNHNS and CDR2 is SASEGT in the germline V gene. The CDR3 nucleotides read TGTGCCAGCAGTGAACCGGGACTAGCGGGAGGAGGGACCGGGGAGCTGTTTTTT. Translated: CASSEPGLAGGGTGELFF.

The rearrangement links TRBV27 to TRBJ2-7, with TRBD2 matching 8 bases. V lost 6 bases and J lost 6; bases outside the gene matches: 13. From germline, CDR1 is MNHEY and CDR2 SMNVEV (reference sequence). The CDR3 has 15 residues. The CDR3: CASSPPRGLGIEQYF. The CDR3 coding sequence is TGTGCCAGCAGCCCCCCTCGGGGACTAGGAATCGAGCAGTACTTC.

This clone was detected once. The rearrangement links TRBV29-1 to TRBJ1-2; D unresolved. Germline V gene sequence: CDR1 SQVTM, CDR2 ANQGSEA. V shed 2 bases and J shed 3 bases, with 13 bases lying between them. The CDR3 is made up of 14 amino acids. CDR3 DNA sequence: TGCAGCGTTGAACCACTATCCTCCTACTATGGCTACACCTTC. Residues: CSVEPLSSYYGYTF.

This clone has a single count. This rearrangement joins TRBV20-1 to TRBJ2-5; 10 positions agree with TRBD2. V trimming: 3 bases; J trimming: 1 base; junction bases outside the gene matches: 5. Germline values: CDR1 DFQATT, CDR2 SNEGSKA (reference sequence). CDR3 length: 15 amino acids. The CDR3 DNA reads as TGCAGTGCTAGTGGTACTAGCGGGACCCAAGAGACCCAGTACTTC. This encodes CSASGTSGTQETQYF.